The 14 T cell receptor beta chains given below trace back to one sample, sequenced in a study of T cell responses to AZD1222 COVID-19 vaccine. Method: immunoSEQ multiplex PCR; TCRdb's copy keeps in-frame clones and lacks some. In the table there are 150,000 to 200,000 clones, roughly 88% of which are singletons. Material: peripheral blood, obtained 28 days after the second AZD1222 dose. All receptors derive from an adult who received the AZD1222 COVID-19 vaccine.

This clone was counted only a few times. The chain couples TRBV6-2 or TRBV6-3 to TRBJ1-1, with unresolved D. Trimming removed 2 bases at V and 1 base at J, with 8 bases between. The germline CDR1 and CDR2 sequences are MNHEY and SVGEGT. This CDR3 region has 14 residues. CDR3 sequence reads: CASSYGHQNTEAFF. Here the CDR3 DNA reads TGTGCCAGCAGTTACGGCCATCAGAACACTGAAGCTTTCTTT.

This chain connects TRBV23-1 to TRBJ2-7; 7 positions match TRBD1. TRBV23-1 is known as an ORF, though its function is uncertain. With 3 bases clipped from V and 0 bases from J, the junction kept 8 bases outside the gene matches. The CDR3 sequence is 16 residues long. The CDR3 spells CASSHEQGIPSYEQYF. CDR3 in DNA: TGCGCCAGCAGTCACGAACAGGGGATCCCCTCCTACGAGCAGTACTTC.

This chain joins TRBV4-3 and TRBJ1-6; the match to TRBD1 covers 7 bases. Germline CDR1 LGHNA, CDR2 YSLEER. The CDR3 is 16 residues long. V was pared by 2 bases and J by 9 bases, with 10 bases of the junction left unmatched. CDR3 region: CASSQTGVGDSSPLHF. CDR3 in DNA: TGCGCCAGCAGCCAAACAGGGGTGGGGGATTCTTCACCCCTCCACTTT.

This chain joins TRBV5-1 and TRBJ1-2; the D gene is possibly TRBD1 (5 bases). Germline CDR1 reads SGHRS; CDR2 reads YFSETQ. Trimming shortened V by 2 bases and J by 7 bases, and 12 bases separated the two germline ends. The CDR3 extends over 13 amino acids. In DNA form, the CDR3 reads TGCGCCAGCAGCTTCGGTCAGGGCGGTGGCTACACCTTC. Protein sequence: CASSFGQGGGYTF.

Only one count was recorded for this clone. V gene TRBV11-2 combines with J gene TRBJ1-5; D is ambiguous. Trimming removed 0 bases at V and 1 base at J, with 16 bases between. The CDR3 consists of 18 residues. CDR1 SGHAT and CDR2 FQNNGV come from the germline V gene. For the CDR3, the DNA is TGTGCCAGCAGCTTAGATCCCAAGGCCAGGCCGAGCAATCAGCCCCAGCATTTT. Protein: CASSLDPKARPSNQPQHF.

The rearrangement joins TRBV5-6 to TRBJ2-7; D is ambiguous. The CDR3 is 14 amino acids. Deletions cut 0 bases from V and 4 bases from J, with 11 bases between. Germline V gene data show CDR1 as SGHDT and CDR2 as YYEEEE. CDR3 bases: TGTGCCAGCAGCTTGGTAAACCGGGCTTACGAGCAGTACTTC. This gives the protein CASSLVNRAYEQYF.

CDR3 sequence reads: CASSPGLAGTTYEQYF. The CDR3 DNA sequence: TGTGCCAGCAGCCCCGGACTAGCGGGGACCACCTACGAGCAGTACTTC. This chain links TRBV7-9 with TRBJ2-7, with 12 bases fitting TRBD2. From germline, CDR1 is SEHNR and CDR2 FQNEAQ (reference sequence). After removal of 5 bases from V and 2 bases from J, the junction contained 7 bases not matched to a gene. CDR3 length: 16 amino acids.

This clone has a single count. The J gene is TRBJ2-5, the V gene TRBV4-1, with D possibly matching TRBD2 (5 bases). Trimming left V 6 bases short and J 7 bases short, with 15 bases between. The CDR3 contains 13 residues. Germline loops: CDR1 MGHRA, CDR2 YSYEKL. The CDR3 bases are TGCGCCAGCAGGCCGGGTGGGAGTGGGACCCAGTACTTC. Translated, it gives CASRPGGSGTQYF.

The J gene is TRBJ1-1, the V gene TRBV5-6, with D perhaps matching TRBD1 (5 bases). CDR1 and CDR2 from the germline V gene are SGHDT and YYEEEE. The CDR3 totals 12 residues. Trimming took 2 bases from V and 7 from J, leaving 9 bases between them. CDR3 sequence: CASSFGTGEAFF. The CDR3 DNA follows: TGTGCCAGCAGCTTCGGGACTGGTGAAGCTTTCTTT. The whole variable domain, remainder taken from reference TRBV5-6 and TRBJ1-1, is DAGVTQSPTHLIKTRGQQVTLRCSPKSGHDTVSWYQQALGQGPQFIFQYYEEEERQRGNFPDRFSGHQFPNYSSELNVNALLLGDSALYLCASSFGTGEAFFGQGTRLTVV.

CDR3 amino acids: CAWSRGQTDTQYF. The CDR3 bases are TGTGCCTGGAGCAGGGGGCAAACAGATACGCAGTATTTT. The chain employs TRBV30 and TRBJ2-3, with 8 bases lining up with TRBD1. The junction had 2 bases not matched to a gene; V was cut back by 3 bases and J by 3 bases. Per the germline V gene, CDR1 is GTSNPN and CDR2 is SVGIG (reference sequence). The CDR3 totals 13 residues.

A few counts support this clone. The chain is built from TRBV28 and TRBJ1-4; D is perhaps TRBD1 (6 bases). V was clipped by 5 bases and J by 4 bases, with 11 bases between them. The CDR3 extends over 14 amino acids. Looked up from germline, CDR1 is MDHEN and CDR2 is SYDVKM. In DNA, the CDR3 is TGTGCCAGCAGTATCACAGGGAGTAATGAAAAACTGTTTTTT. Its translation: CASSITGSNEKLFF.

The CDR3 spells CASSFRVYNEQFF. CDR3 sequence (DNA): TGTGCCAGCAGCTTTAGGGTCTACAATGAGCAGTTCTTC. The chain employs TRBV7-3 and TRBJ2-1; the D is unclear. In germline, CDR1 is SGHTA, CDR2 FQGTGA. Between the trimmed V and J ends, which lost 3 bases and 3 bases, there was a span of 6 bases. The CDR3 sequence is 13 residues long.

The V gene is TRBV9, the J gene TRBJ1-6; perhaps TRBD1 as D (6 bases). With 4 bases removed from V and 4 bases from J, the gap between germline ends came to 9 bases. The CDR3 runs 14 residues. In germline, CDR1 is SGDLS, CDR2 YYNGEE. The chain's CDR3 is CASSLDRYNSPLHF. Written as DNA, the CDR3 is TGTGCCAGCAGCCTGGACAGATATAATTCACCCCTCCACTTT.

The J gene is TRBJ2-5, the V gene TRBV5-1; D uncertain. CDR1 and CDR2 (germline): SGHRS, YFSETQ. V gave up 4 bases and J gave up 2 bases, with 9 bases separating them. The CDR3 length is 13 residues. The CDR3 reads CASSPWPQETQYF. CDR3 nucleotide sequence: TGCGCCAGCAGCCCTTGGCCACAAGAGACCCAGTACTTC.